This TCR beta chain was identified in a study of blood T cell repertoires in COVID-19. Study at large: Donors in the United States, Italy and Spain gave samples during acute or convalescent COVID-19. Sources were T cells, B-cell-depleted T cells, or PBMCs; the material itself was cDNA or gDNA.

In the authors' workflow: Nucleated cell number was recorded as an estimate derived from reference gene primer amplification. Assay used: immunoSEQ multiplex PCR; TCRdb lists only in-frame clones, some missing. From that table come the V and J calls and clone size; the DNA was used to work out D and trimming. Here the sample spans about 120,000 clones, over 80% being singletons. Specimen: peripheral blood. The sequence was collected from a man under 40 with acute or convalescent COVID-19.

The CDR3 spells CASSYRLAGETQYF. CDR3 DNA: TGTGCCAGCAGTTACAGGCTAGCGGGAGAGACCCAGTACTTC. This chain links TRBV6-5 with TRBJ2-5; TRBD2 aligns across 8 bases. Germline assignment: CDR1 MNHEY and CDR2 SVGAGI. The CDR3 is made up of 14 amino acids. V lost 2 bases, J lost 4 bases, and 3 bases stayed unmatched.